This T cell receptor (beta chain) was found in a study of Ad26.COV2.S vaccination and SARS-CoV-2 variants. The repertoire was sequenced with immunoSEQ multiplex PCR; TCRdb's copy has only in-frame clones and lacks some. The table has roughly 320,000 clones, 85% to 90% seen once; the top ten hold approximately 1.9%. The sample's treatment: some 20 received Ad26.COV2.S at low or high dose, single or two shots; several received placebo; per-sample allocation not given. The investigators took samples on day 63 after the first vaccine or placebo injection. Trimming cost V 1 base and J 0 bases, with 13 bases left between them. The CDR3 loop spans 17 amino acids. CDR1 and CDR2 (germline): MNHNS, SASEGT.

The chain has TRBV6-1 and TRBJ1-5; perhaps TRBD1 as D (5 bases). The sample was peripheral blood, taken in a trial of Ad26.COV2.S vaccine versus placebo. This TCR was recovered from a person between 18 and 59 years old who received the Ad26.COV2.S COVID-19 vaccine or a placebo. In DNA form, the CDR3 reads TGTGCCAGCAGTGAAGAGGGGCTATTTTATAGCAATCAGCCCCAGCATTTT. It codes for CASSEEGLFYSNQPQHF.